This TCR beta chain originates from a study of T cells in Graves' hyperthyroidism and ophthalmopathy. Study-level findings and limits: A model of 13 V-J pairs discriminated ophthalmopathy from stable hyperthyroidism. Progression to ophthalmopathy was predicted a median of about 6.6 months early.

Amplification yielded TCR beta CDR3 regions, with RNA transcripts as the source. Initially, a first-round RT-PCR of the TCR CDR3 employed the HTBI primer set. MiXCR, run by TCRdb on the multiplex PCR reads, gives a single entry per CDR3 protein. The table lists 250,000 to 350,000 distinct CDR3 sequences, about 20% of them singletons. Trimming cost V 1 base and J 0 bases, with 6 bases left between them. Per the germline V gene, CDR1 is DFQATT and CDR2 is SNEGSKA (reference sequence). This CDR3 has 13 residues. Of note for this clonotype: What it recognizes is unknown.

Every diagnosis used clinical symptoms, serum thyroxine and TRAb, thyroid ultrasound and orbital computed tomography. The V gene is TRBV20-1, the J gene TRBJ1-2, with D hard to call. Source material: blood. This receptor was taken from a man aged 25 to 45 with Graves' ophthalmopathy. The CDR3 reads CSARAGPNYGYTF. Here the CDR3 DNA reads TGCAGTGCTAGAGCCGGACCTAACTATGGCTACACCTTC.